This T cell receptor (beta chain) was identified during a study of T cells in localized non-small cell lung cancer. Study results and caveats: The study detected a median approximately 50 of the top 100 tumor clones in adjacent lung. Analysis by sequencing included only one tumor region, so heterogeneity remains possible.

As regards this clone: Its antigen remains unidentified.

The CDR3 consists of 17 residues. The ends lost 4 bases at V and 7 bases at J; junction bases unmatched: 14. From germline, CDR1 is SGHVS and CDR2 FQNEAQ. Clones were read by immunoSEQ multiplex PCR, and TCRdb kept only the in-frame ones, dropping some. This sample has 9,700 or so clones; 35% to 45% occur once, and the top ten carry around 4%. The sequence derives from a woman between 40 and 69 years old with stage I lung adenocarcinoma. Here the sequenced sample was lymph node tissue, taken before any cancer treatment. The chain couples TRBV7-8 to TRBJ1-4; 8 positions match TRBD1. The CDR3 DNA is TGTGCCAGCAGCTCCTTGGGAGCAGGGGGCGAGGGTGAAAAACTGTTTTTT. Residues: CASSSLGAGGEGEKLFF.